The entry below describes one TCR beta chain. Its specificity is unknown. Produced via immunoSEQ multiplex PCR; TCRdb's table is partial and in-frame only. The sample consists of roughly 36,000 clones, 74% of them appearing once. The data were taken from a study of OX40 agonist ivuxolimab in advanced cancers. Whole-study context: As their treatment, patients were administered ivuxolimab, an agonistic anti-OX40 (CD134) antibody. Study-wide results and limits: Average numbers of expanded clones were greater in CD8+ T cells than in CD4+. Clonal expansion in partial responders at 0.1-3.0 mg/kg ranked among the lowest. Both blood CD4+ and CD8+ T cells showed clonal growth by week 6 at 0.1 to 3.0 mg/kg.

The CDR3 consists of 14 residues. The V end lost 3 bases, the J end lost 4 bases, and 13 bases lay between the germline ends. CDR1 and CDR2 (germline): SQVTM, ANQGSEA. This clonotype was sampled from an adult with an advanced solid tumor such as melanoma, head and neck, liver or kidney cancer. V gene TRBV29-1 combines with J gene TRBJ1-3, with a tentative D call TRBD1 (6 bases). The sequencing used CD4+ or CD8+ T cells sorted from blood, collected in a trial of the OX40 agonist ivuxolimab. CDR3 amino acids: CSVDGTGTGNTIYF. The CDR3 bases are TGCAGCGTTGACGGCACGGGGACAGGAAACACCATATATTTT.